The 27 T cell receptor beta chains below come from one sample, sequenced in a study of shared clonotypes between healthy human individuals. Sequencing was performed with immunoSEQ multiplex PCR; in TCRdb, only in-frame clones are kept and a portion is missing. This table holds roughly 2 million clones, 85% to 95% found once. The sample comprised naive CD4+ T cells sorted from blood. Subset of the sample: CD45RA+ positively selected. Receptor source: a young man in good health.

This clone was counted a single time. This sequence joins TRBV6-5 and TRBJ1-4; D is possibly TRBD1 (6 bases). V lost 6 bases and J lost 4, with 12 bases in between. This CDR3 is built from 14 residues. Germline lookup yields CDR1 MNHEY and CDR2 SVGAGI. CDR3 in DNA: TGTGCCAGCAGCCCGGACAGAAATAATGAAAAACTGTTTTTT. Translation gives CASSPDRNNEKLFF.

The rearrangement joins TRBV5-1 to TRBJ2-3; unclear D gene. The V gene's germline CDR1 is SGHRS and CDR2 YFSETQ. This CDR3 comprises 14 residues. V was pared by 2 bases and J by 4 bases, with 11 bases between. CDR3 in DNA: TGCGCCAGCAGCTTCTTGAGCAGGCCAGATACGCAGTATTTT. It codes for CASSFLSRPDTQYF.

This chain connects TRBV6-1 to TRBJ2-2; a weak D match, TRBD1 (6 bases). Germline assignment: CDR1 MNHNS and CDR2 SASEGT. Between the trimmed V and J ends, which lost 5 bases and 5 bases, there was a span of 15 bases. This CDR3 region has 15 residues. This CDR3 reads CASSSGTIGTGELFF. CDR3 sequence (DNA): TGTGCCAGCAGTTCCGGGACAATCGGTACCGGGGAGCTGTTTTTT.

CDR3 in DNA: TGTGCCAGCAGTTACTCCGGACAGCACACAGATACGCAGTATTTT. Amino acids: CASSYSGQHTDTQYF. The V gene is TRBV6-5, the J gene TRBJ2-3; possibly TRBD1 for D (6 bases). This CDR3 spans 15 amino acids. The germline gives CDR1 MNHEY, CDR2 SVGAGI. The ends were cut back, 0 bases at V and 2 bases at J, with 9 bases in the middle.

This chain links TRBV5-6 with TRBJ1-6; D ambiguous. Germline V gene sequence: CDR1 SGHDT, CDR2 YYEEEE. Trimming shortened V by 3 bases and J by 9 bases, and 10 bases separated the two germline ends. This CDR3 is built from 13 residues. The CDR3 DNA is TGTGCCAGCAGCTCCACCGAGGCTTCACCCCTCCACTTT. Translating it yields CASSSTEASPLHF.

Regarding this clone: Possible read error: a much larger clone is one base away. Within the sample, other DNA sequences also encode this same CDR3. The V and J genes are TRBV7-2 and TRBJ2-7, with TRBD1 matching over 7 bases. Germline V gene lookup returns CDR1 SGHTA and CDR2 FQGNSA. V lost 4 bases to trimming and J lost 2 bases; unmatched junction nucleotides: 5. This CDR3 spans 14 amino acids. This chain's CDR3 is CASSSGTVPYEQYF. For the CDR3, the DNA is TGTGCCAGCAGCTCCGGGACAGTACCCTACGAGCAGTACTTC. Based on the CDR3 plus reference TRBV7-2 and TRBJ2-7, the full variable domain is GAGVSQSPSNKVTEKGKDVELRCDPISGHTALYWYRQSLGQGLEFLIYFQGNSAPDKSGLPSDRFSAERTGGSVSTLTIQRTQQEDSAVYLCASSSGTVPYEQYFGPGTRLTVT.

The chain employs TRBV28 and TRBJ1-1; D gene unclear. The CDR3 is made up of 16 amino acids. CDR1 MDHEN and CDR2 SYDVKM come from the germline V gene. V lost 4 bases and J lost 7, with 22 bases in between. The CDR3 DNA follows: TGTGCCAGCAGTTCCCCTGCACCGGGGAGGGCTGATGAAGCTTTCTTT. The encoded protein is CASSSPAPGRADEAFF.

A word on this clone: At the DNA level, this CDR3 is encoded by other sequences in the same sample as well. This chain links TRBV18 with TRBJ1-1; D is unresolved. CDR1 KGHSH and CDR2 LQKENI come from the germline V gene. This CDR3 contains 13 residues. The ends were cut back, 2 bases at V and 2 bases at J, with 6 bases in the middle. The CDR3 nucleotides are TGTGCCAGCTCACCAATCCTTAACACTGAAGCTTTCTTT. Protein product: CASSPILNTEAFF.

V is TRBV11-2 and J is TRBJ1-1; a weak D match, TRBD1 (5 bases). In germline, CDR1 is SGHAT, CDR2 FQNNGV. Deletions cut 5 bases from V and 5 bases from J, with 15 bases between. The CDR3 spans 14 residues. This chain's CDR3 is CASSVGAGITEAFF. The CDR3 coding sequence is TGTGCCAGCAGCGTCGGGGCTGGGATAACTGAAGCTTTCTTT. The full variable domain, with the rest looked up from reference TRBV11-2 and TRBJ1-1, is EAGVAQSPRYKIIEKRQSVAFWCNPISGHATLYWYQQILGQGPKLLIQFQNNGVVDDSQLPKDRFSAERLKGVDSTLKIQPAKLEDSAVYLCASSVGAGITEAFFGQGTRLTVV.

J is TRBJ2-7 and V is TRBV2; D perhaps matches TRBD1 (5 bases). V lost 6 bases and J 0 bases, leaving 18 bases between the germline ends. The CDR3 length is 16 residues. Germline CDR1 and CDR2: SNHLY and FYNNEI. Here the CDR3 reads CASSEKGVSSSYEQYF. In DNA, the CDR3 is TGTGCCAGCAGCGAAAAAGGGGTTTCGAGCTCCTACGAGCAGTACTTC.

J is TRBJ2-1 and V is TRBV5-4; tentatively, D is TRBD1 or TRBD2 (5 bases each). The CDR3 extends over 13 amino acids. The V gene lost 5 bases and the J gene lost 8 bases, with 14 bases spanning the gap. Looked up from germline, CDR1 is SGHNT and CDR2 is YYREEE (reference sequence). The CDR3 DNA reads as TGTGCCAGCAGTTTTGAACGGGGCGATGAGCAGTTCTTC. Translation: CASSFERGDEQFF.

Regarding this clone: In the same sample, other DNA sequences code for this CDR3. The chain employs TRBV7-2 and TRBJ1-5; D perhaps matches TRBD1 (5 bases). Germline assignment: CDR1 SGHTA and CDR2 FQGNSA. The CDR3 consists of 15 residues. V lost 1 base, J lost 5 bases, and 12 bases lay in between. Here the CDR3 DNA reads TGTGCCAGCAGCTTAGGGGGCCGGGGAGATCAGCCCCAGCATTTT. Translated, it gives CASSLGGRGDQPQHF.

This clone was seen at least ten times. The chain joins TRBV27 to TRBJ2-7; TRBD2 agrees at 9 bases. Germline V CDR1 and CDR2: MNHEY, SMNVEV (reference sequence). The CDR3 runs 14 residues. V was clipped by 7 bases and J by 2 bases; unmatched bases: 6. CDR3 in DNA: TGTGCCAGCACCCGAGCGGGGGGCGCCTACGAGCAGTACTTC. Translating it yields CASTRAGGAYEQYF.

The chain links TRBV9 to TRBJ2-3; D might be TRBD1 (6 bases). Looked up from germline, CDR1 is SGDLS and CDR2 is YYNGEE. The CDR3 extends over 18 amino acids. Trimming took 0 bases from V and 2 from J, leaving 19 bases between them. CDR3: CASSVARGGTFFTDTQYF. The CDR3 DNA reads TGTGCCAGCAGCGTAGCTAGGGGTGGGACATTTTTCACAGATACGCAGTATTTT.

The CDR3: CASTGGGPNYGYTF. CDR3 coding DNA: TGTGCCAGCACTGGTGGAGGGCCAAACTATGGCTACACCTTC. This chain links TRBV7-8 with TRBJ1-2, with D uncertain. The CDR3 runs 14 residues. Germline V gene sequence: CDR1 SGHVS, CDR2 FQNEAQ. Trimming stripped 7 bases from V and 2 bases from J, with 14 bases between.

V gene TRBV4-1 combines with J gene TRBJ1-5; D unresolved. Germline values: CDR1 MGHRA, CDR2 YSYEKL. Trimming took off 2 bases at V and 6 bases at J, with 14 bases between the two ends. The CDR3 contains 15 residues. This chain's CDR3 is CASSQISGFGQPQHF. In nucleotides, the CDR3 is TGCGCCAGCAGCCAAATCTCGGGGTTCGGTCAGCCCCAGCATTTT.

The V call is TRBV7-8, the J call TRBJ2-5; maybe TRBD1 (6 bases). V was pared by 5 bases and J by 5 bases, with 12 bases between. This CDR3 is 13 amino acids long. The germline V gene has CDR1 SGHVS and CDR2 FQNEAQ. CDR3 sequence reads: CASSHDRFETQYF. The DNA for the CDR3 is TGTGCCAGCAGCCACGACAGGTTTGAGACCCAGTACTTC.

The chain couples TRBV7-9 to TRBJ2-2; D is unclear. Germline CDR1 SEHNR, CDR2 FQNEAQ (reference sequence). The V end was cut by 5 bases, the J end by 1 base, with 11 bases between. The CDR3 totals 15 residues. The CDR3 reads CASSPDLWNTGELFF. The CDR3 DNA sequence: TGTGCCAGCAGCCCTGATCTCTGGAACACCGGGGAGCTGTTTTTT.

The chain joins TRBV19 to TRBJ2-5, with 7 bases fitting TRBD1. The CDR3 is 17 residues long. CDR1 is LNHDA, CDR2 SQIVND, per germline (reference sequence). Trimming removed 5 bases from V and 6 bases from J; junction bases left unmatched: 18. The CDR3 loop is CASSSGQTGPASKTQYF. For the CDR3, the DNA is TGTGCCAGTAGTTCCGGCCAGACAGGGCCTGCATCGAAGACCCAGTACTTC.

The chain employs TRBV11-3 and TRBJ2-1; D gene unclear. V lost 5 bases, J lost 0 bases, and 11 bases lay in between. Germline loops: CDR1 SGHNT, CDR2 YENEEA. The length of the CDR3 is 15 residues. This CDR3 is CASSGSDASYNEQFF. Here the CDR3 DNA reads TGTGCCAGCAGCGGGTCGGACGCCTCCTACAATGAGCAGTTCTTC.

This chain joins TRBV5-1 and TRBJ2-3; a possible D gene is TRBD2 (5 bases). V lost 5 bases to trimming and J lost 5 bases, with 9 bases between them. The germline gives CDR1 SGHRS, CDR2 YFSETQ. The CDR3 loop spans 12 amino acids. In DNA, the CDR3 is TGCGCCAGCAGGCTAGAGGGAGATACGCAGTATTTT. Its translation is CASRLEGDTQYF. Using reference TRBV5-1 and TRBJ2-3 for the parts outside the CDR3, the full variable domain is KAGVTQTPRYLIKTRGQQVTLSCSPISGHRSVSWYQQTPGQGLQFLFEYFSETQRNKGNFPGRFSGRQFSNSRSEMNVSTLELGDSALYLCASRLEGDTQYFGPGTRLTVL.

The chain has TRBV5-1 and TRBJ2-3, with D possibly TRBD1 on 6 matching bases. Germline values: CDR1 SGHRS, CDR2 YFSETQ. This CDR3 spans 15 amino acids. Trimming removed 2 bases at V and 5 bases at J, with 15 bases between. The CDR3 nucleotides are TGCGCCAGCAGCTTACAGGGAGCGCTATTAGATACGCAGTATTTT. This sequence encodes CASSLQGALLDTQYF.

This clone has only one observation. The chain uses TRBV9 and TRBJ2-7, with 9 positions matching TRBD2. V gave up 3 bases and J gave up 2 bases; unmatched junction bases: 6. Germline V gene sequence: CDR1 SGDLS, CDR2 YYNGEE. The CDR3 totals 15 residues. Written as DNA, the CDR3 is TGTGCCAGCAGCGCTTCTGGCGGGGGGGCCTACGAGCAGTACTTC. This codes for CASSASGGGAYEQYF.

To note about this clone: This sample includes further DNA sequences coding for the same CDR3. The rearrangement uses TRBV7-9 and TRBJ2-1; 12 bases are shared with TRBD2. This CDR3 is 15 amino acids long. Germline V CDR1 and CDR2: SEHNR, FQNEAQ (reference sequence). The trim removed 5 bases at V and 4 bases at J, leaving 3 bases unmatched. In nucleotides, the CDR3 is TGTGCCAGCAGCCCACTAGCGGGAGGATACAATGAGCAGTTCTTC. Amino acids: CASSPLAGGYNEQFF.

The genes are TRBV5-1 and TRBJ2-3, with no clear D. Germline CDR1 SGHRS, CDR2 YFSETQ. This CDR3 spans 14 amino acids. V was trimmed by 6 bases and J by 5 bases, leaving 16 bases between them. CDR3 in DNA: TGCGCCAGCAAACCCCAGCCTCAACAAGATACGCAGTATTTT. Translated, it gives CASKPQPQQDTQYF.

The genes are TRBV19 and TRBJ2-5; 8 bases agree with TRBD2. The CDR3 loop spans 15 amino acids. The junction had 9 bases not matched to a gene; V was cut back by 4 bases and J by 5 bases. Germline V CDR1 and CDR2: LNHDA, SQIVND (reference sequence). The CDR3 coding sequence is TGTGCCAGTAGTACCGGACCCGGGACTAGGGAGACCCAGTACTTC. Translated: CASSTGPGTRETQYF.

Concerning this clone itself: Other DNA variants within this sample encode the same CDR3. The genes are TRBV5-1 and TRBJ1-5; D is unresolved. The ends were cut back, 3 bases at V and 0 bases at J, with 7 bases in the middle. The germline V gene has CDR1 SGHRS and CDR2 YFSETQ. CDR3 length: 14 amino acids. The CDR3 loop reads CASSSGDSNQPQHF. The CDR3 nucleotides are TGCGCCAGCAGCTCGGGTGATAGCAATCAGCCCCAGCATTTT. Complete variable domain (other parts from reference TRBV5-1 and TRBJ1-5): KAGVTQTPRYLIKTRGQQVTLSCSPISGHRSVSWYQQTPGQGLQFLFEYFSETQRNKGNFPGRFSGRQFSNSRSEMNVSTLELGDSALYLCASSSGDSNQPQHFGDGTRLSIL.